This T cell receptor beta chain is from a study of T cells after yellow fever vaccination (dated 2019 in TCRdb). About the full investigation: Libraries from fractions with low cell numbers were prepared with the SMART-Seq v4 Ultra Low Input RNA kit. Two healthy male donors made up the cohort, one aged 18 to 29 years and the other aged 30 to 40 years. To follow T-cell clones before and after both primary and booster YFV17D yellow fever vaccination, bulk TCR alpha and beta repertoires underwent longitudinal sequencing. Blood was collected at multiple timepoints before and after primary and secondary immunization, and bulk PBMC replicates and cell subsets were isolated.

Turning to this clonotype: There is no known antigen for this receptor. It has no much larger one-base neighbor in the sample; base qualities were not kept.

This specimen's treatment or condition label, per the study, means: live attenuated yellow fever vaccine strain. Two biological replicates of bulk PBMCs were collected at each blood-draw timepoint. A standard Ficoll-Paque protocol was used to isolate PBMCs from peripheral blood. TriZol was used to extract RNA from bulk PBMCs, CD4 and CD8 fractions, and dextramer-positive and dextramer-negative fractions. The paper's findings and limits, for the study overall: FACS-sorted repertoires could contain abundant contaminating clonotypes from the bulk population, so computational filtering was required. Most clones expanded after primary vaccination (about 95% of CD4 and approximately 90% of CD8) were re-detected after the booster, suggesting that broad memory maintenance occurred. A small fraction of clonotypes appeared in both the CD4 and CD8 compartments, likely as a result of convergent recombination. The secondary T-cell response was weaker than the primary response but faster, peaking on day 5 instead of day 15. The study included only a couple of donors, which limits how far the findings can be generalized.

TCR cDNA was synthesized by 5'RACE template switching, through which a universal primer site and unique molecular identifiers were introduced. Priming of cDNA synthesis was performed from both the TCR alpha and TCR beta constant segments. Two PCR steps were used to amplify libraries, with sample barcodes and sequencing adapters being added in the second step. Libraries were sequenced on Illumina HiSeq 2500 (2x100 bp) or NovaSeq (2x150 bp). Turning to the authors' computational methods: Demultiplexing of reads and collapsing into UMI consensus sequences were performed with MIGEC, and V(D)J alignment was carried out with MiXCR. Vaccine-responding clonotypes were identified with edgeR using replicate PBMC samples, with FDR below 0.01 and a log2 fold change above 5 up to day 15 being required. Each bulk clonotype was labeled CD4 or CD8 based on which sequenced repertoire, CD4 or CD8, contained the clonotype at higher abundance. TCRdb applied fastp at Q25 and MiXCR to the public reads, then kept only in-frame beta chains. Identical CDR3 protein sequences are pooled into one entry, listed with their most common genes and DNA. The V and J calls were determined by TCRdb, not by the authors. The sample table shows fewer than 400,000 distinct CDR3 sequences, and roughly 6.1% are seen once. The top ten clones comprise 14% to 15% of the sample.

V gives up 1 base and J gives up 2 bases, and the segment between their germline ends measures 8 bases. CDR1 and CDR2 (PRHDT, FYEKMQ) derive from the germline V gene (reference sequence). Inclusive of the bounding cysteine and phenylalanine, the CDR3 is 14 residues long. CDR3 DNA is the only sequence kept; it has 42 bases, read in frame from the first base. Sequences were derived from PBMCs, sampled 5 days after the yellow fever booster vaccination. The chain links TRBV13 with TRBJ1-2, with the D gene too uncertain to name. The receptor's source is a man aged 30-40 years who received the YFV17D yellow fever vaccine. Here is the DNA: TGTGCCAGCAGCTTAGCATCGGAGAACTATGGCTACACCTTC. It is translated as CASSLASENYGYTF.